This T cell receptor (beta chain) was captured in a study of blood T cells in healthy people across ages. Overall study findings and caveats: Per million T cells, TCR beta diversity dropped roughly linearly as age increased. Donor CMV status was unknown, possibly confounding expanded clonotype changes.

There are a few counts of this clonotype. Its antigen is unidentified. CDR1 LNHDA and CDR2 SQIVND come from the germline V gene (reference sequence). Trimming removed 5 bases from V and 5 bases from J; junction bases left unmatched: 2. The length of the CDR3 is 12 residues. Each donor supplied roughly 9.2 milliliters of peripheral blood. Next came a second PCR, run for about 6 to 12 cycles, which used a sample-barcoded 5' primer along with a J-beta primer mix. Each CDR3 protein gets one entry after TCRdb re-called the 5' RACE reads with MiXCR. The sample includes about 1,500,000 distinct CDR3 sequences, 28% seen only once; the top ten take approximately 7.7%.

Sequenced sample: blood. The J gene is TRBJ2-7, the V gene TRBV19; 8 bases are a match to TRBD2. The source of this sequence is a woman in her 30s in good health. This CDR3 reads CASSRGGNEQYF. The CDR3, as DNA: TGTGCCAGTAGTCGGGGGGGCAACGAGCAGTACTTC.